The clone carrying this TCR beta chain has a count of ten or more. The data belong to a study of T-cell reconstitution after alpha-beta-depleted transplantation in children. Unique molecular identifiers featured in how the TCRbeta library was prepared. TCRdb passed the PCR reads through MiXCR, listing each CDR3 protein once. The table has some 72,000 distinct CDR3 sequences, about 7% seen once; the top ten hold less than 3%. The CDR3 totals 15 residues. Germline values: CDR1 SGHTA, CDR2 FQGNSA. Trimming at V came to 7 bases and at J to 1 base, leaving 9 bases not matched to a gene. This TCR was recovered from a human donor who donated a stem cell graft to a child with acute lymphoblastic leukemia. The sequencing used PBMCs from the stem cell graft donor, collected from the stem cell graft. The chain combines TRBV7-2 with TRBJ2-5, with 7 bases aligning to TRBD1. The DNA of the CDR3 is TGTGCCAGCACTCTTACTGACAGGGCCCAAGAGACCCAGTACTTC. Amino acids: CASTLTDRAQETQYF.